One T cell receptor (beta chain) is described in this entry. Antigen unknown. This entry is derived from a study of post-analysis software for immune sequencing data. Findings and limits, study-wide: TRBV5-6, TRBV5-1 and TRBV20-1 belonged to a set of five TRBV segments that were more frequent in patients than controls. Those with multiple sclerosis, the patient group, showed significantly lower normalized Chao1 diversity than controls.

This CDR3 is 14 amino acids long. With 0 bases removed from V and 0 bases from J, the gap between germline ends came to 8 bases. From germline, CDR1 is SQVTM and CDR2 ANQGSEA. Prepared TCR beta cDNA libraries contained unique molecular identifiers. Out of roughly 0.85 to 10 million T cells, roughly 0.5 million cDNA molecules were generated. TCRdb re-called the PCR reads through MiXCR, storing one row per CDR3 protein. This table holds hundreds of thousands of distinct CDR3 sequences, roughly three fifths found once. The receptor was isolated from a girl aged 2 to 10 with multiple sclerosis. This chain joins TRBV29-1 and TRBJ1-1, with D tentatively TRBD1 (5 bases). The sequenced material came from blood. The CDR3 loop is CSVEDLRVNTEAFF. Written as DNA, the CDR3 is TGCAGCGTTGAAGATCTCAGGGTGAACACTGAAGCTTTCTTT.